These 18 T cell receptor beta chains originate from one sample sequenced in a study of STAT5B mutations in CD4+ large granular lymphocyte leukemia. Assay used: immunoSEQ multiplex PCR; TCRdb lists only in-frame clones, some missing. There are about 35,000 clones in the sample; about 70% occur only once, and roughly 1.6% lies in the top ten. Sequencing was done on a sample of CD4+ T cells from blood buffy coats. All receptors come from a human donor in good health.

This clone was detected a few times. This chain uses TRBV7-9 with TRBJ1-5; TRBD1 aligns across 8 bases. Unmatched junction bases numbered 4, after V lost 5 bases and J lost 7 bases. Germline-derived CDR1 and CDR2 are SEHNR and FQNEAQ (reference sequence). This CDR3 contains 13 residues. In DNA form, the CDR3 reads TGTGCCAGCAGCCAACAGGGGGACCAGCCCCAGCATTTT. It specifies CASSQQGDQPQHF.

The J gene is TRBJ1-4, the V gene TRBV9; 7 bases match TRBD1. V shed 3 bases and J 3 bases; nucleotides not matched to a gene: 5. The CDR3 is 15 residues long. Germline V gives CDR1 SGDLS, CDR2 YYNGEE. CDR3 amino acids: CASSGNRGPNEKLFF. DNA for the CDR3: TGTGCCAGCAGCGGAAACAGGGGACCTAATGAAAAACTGTTTTTT. Together with reference TRBV9 and TRBJ1-4, the CDR3 gives the full variable domain: DSGVTQTPKHLITATGQRVTLRCSPRSGDLSVYWYQQSLDQGLQFLIQYYNGEERAKGNILERFSAQQFPDLHSELNLSSLELGDSALYFCASSGNRGPNEKLFFGSGTQLSVL.

The sample holds one count of this clone. The chain carries TRBV6-1 and TRBJ1-1; no definite D call. Germline loops: CDR1 MNHNS, CDR2 SASEGT. This CDR3 has 15 amino acids. V gave up 1 base and J gave up 4 bases, with 13 bases separating them. The CDR3 bases are TGTGCCAGCAGTGAAGTCGGCCGGTTGATCACTGAAGCTTTCTTT. Translated, it gives CASSEVGRLITEAFF.

This clone came up a few times. The rearrangement uses TRBV2 and TRBJ2-3, with D perhaps TRBD1 (6 bases). The V and J ends lost 6 bases and 1 base respectively, with 8 bases between them. The length of the CDR3 is 13 residues. The germline CDR1 and CDR2 sequences are SNHLY and FYNNEI. The CDR3 DNA reads as TGTGCCAGCAGCAGGACAGGCACAGATACGCAGTATTTT. Its protein is CASSRTGTDTQYF.

The CDR3 reads CASSLFGSLWAQDTQYF. The CDR3 DNA reads as TGTGCCAGCAGTTTGTTCGGCAGCCTCTGGGCCCAAGATACGCAGTATTTT. The chain joins TRBV27 to TRBJ2-3, with D uncertain. The CDR3 covers 17 residues. Deletions cut 3 bases from V and 5 bases from J, with 21 bases between. In germline, CDR1 is MNHEY, CDR2 SMNVEV (reference sequence).

The chain is built from TRBV10-3 and TRBJ1-1; the D gene is possibly TRBD1 (6 bases). The CDR3 runs to 14 residues. Trimming removed 8 bases at V and 1 base at J, with 14 bases between. Germline-derived CDR1 and CDR2 are ENHRY and SYGVKD. CDR3: CAIGKQGGNTEAFF. As DNA, the CDR3 is TGTGCCATCGGGAAACAGGGTGGGAACACTGAAGCTTTCTTT.

This clone was counted only a few times. V gene TRBV7-2 combines with J gene TRBJ1-4, with a possible D match to TRBD1 (6 bases). V lost 6 bases and J lost 5, with 13 bases in between. Germline CDR1 SGHTA, CDR2 FQGNSA. This CDR3 has 14 amino acids. The CDR3 DNA follows: TGTGCCAGCAGTAGGGGACAATCGAATGAAAAACTGTTTTTT. This translates into CASSRGQSNEKLFF.

This clone was observed a single time. This rearrangement joins TRBV7-2 to TRBJ2-3, with TRBD2 matching over 10 bases. The length of the CDR3 is 16 residues. V dropped 4 bases and J dropped 1; count of bases not matched to a gene: 5. Germline CDR1 is SGHTA and CDR2 is FQGNSA. The CDR3 is CASSSIAGGGTDTQYF. DNA of the CDR3: TGTGCCAGCAGCTCTATAGCGGGGGGAGGCACAGATACGCAGTATTTT.

This clone was counted a few times. The chain couples TRBV6-5 to TRBJ2-1; maybe TRBD1 (5 bases). The V gene's germline CDR1 is MNHEY and CDR2 SVGAGI. This CDR3 is built from 15 residues. V lost 0 bases, J lost 8 bases, and 14 bases lay in between. The DNA of the CDR3 is TGTGCCAGCAGTTACTCGAGCGCAGGGCGCGATGAGCAGTTCTTC. Translating gives CASSYSSAGRDEQFF.

A few counts support this clone. The genes are TRBV2 and TRBJ1-1; D gene uncertain. CDR3 length: 9 amino acids. Germline CDR1 is SNHLY and CDR2 is FYNNEI. The V and J ends lost 7 bases and 11 bases respectively, with 8 bases between them. The CDR3 nucleotides are TGTGCCAGCAATCTCGGGGCTTTCTTT. Its translation: CASNLGAFF. The full variable domain, its missing parts supplied by reference TRBV2 and TRBJ1-1, is EPEVTQTPSHQVTQMGQEVILRCVPISNHLYFYWYRQILGQKVEFLVSFYNNEISEKSEIFDDQFSVERPDGSNFTLKIRSTKLEDSAMYFCASNLGAFFGQGTRLTVV.

Details on this clone: A junction boundary mismatches the germline segment, possibly from a read error. J is TRBJ1-4 and V is TRBV6-5; 8 nucleotides match TRBD1. This CDR3 is built from 14 residues. CDR1 and CDR2 from the germline V gene are MNHEY and SVGAGI. The CDR3 coding sequence is TGTGCCAGCAGTTACTCGCAGTCTTCGGGACAGGAGCTTTTT. Translated, it gives CASSYSQSSGQELF.

The genes are TRBV27 and TRBJ1-2; no definite D call. CDR1 is MNHEY, CDR2 SMNVEV, per germline (reference sequence). The CDR3 loop spans 14 amino acids. V was shortened by 3 bases and J by 2 bases, with 10 bases between the two germline ends. The CDR3 reads CASSFQDMNYGYTF. The CDR3 DNA follows: TGTGCCAGCAGTTTCCAAGACATGAACTATGGCTACACCTTC.

This chain links TRBV19 with TRBJ2-1; no clear D gene. Germline CDR1 reads LNHDA; CDR2 reads SQIVND (reference sequence). CDR3 length: 14 residues. Trimming removed 3 bases from V and 6 bases from J, with 12 bases in between. CDR3 residues: CASSIANARNEQFF. CDR3 coding DNA: TGTGCCAGTAGTATCGCTAATGCCCGCAATGAGCAGTTCTTC.

The chain links TRBV18 to TRBJ2-7; the D gene is possibly TRBD1 (6 bases). Germline CDR1 KGHSH, CDR2 LQKENI. Trimming removed 3 bases at V and 0 bases at J, with 18 bases between. There are 17 residues in the CDR3. CDR3 protein: CASSPPSTGSHSYEQYF. The CDR3 DNA follows: TGTGCCAGCTCACCTCCAAGTACAGGGTCCCACTCCTACGAGCAGTACTTC.

The J gene is TRBJ1-4, the V gene TRBV5-1; 7 nucleotides match TRBD1. The CDR3 is made up of 16 amino acids. V was clipped by 4 bases and J by 4 bases; unmatched bases: 10. Germline CDR1 and CDR2: SGHRS and YFSETQ. CDR3 sequence: CASSLDRQGGNEKLFF. The CDR3 nucleotides read TGCGCCAGCAGCCTGGACAGGCAGGGTGGTAATGAAAAACTGTTTTTT.

This chain uses TRBV7-3 with TRBJ2-1; either TRBD1 or TRBD2 may supply D (5 bases each). CDR1 and CDR2 (germline): SGHTA, FQGTGA. The CDR3 is 12 residues long. Trimming stripped 2 bases from V and 7 bases from J, with 6 bases between. CDR3 bases: TGTGCCAGCAGCTTAGAGGGGAATGAGCAGTTCTTC. Translating gives CASSLEGNEQFF. Full variable domain (remainder filled in from reference TRBV7-3 and TRBJ2-1): GAGVSQTPSNKVTEKGKYVELRCDPISGHTALYWYRQSLGQGPEFLIYFQGTGAADDSGLPNDRFFAVRPEGSVSTLKIQRTERGDSAVYLCASSLEGNEQFFGPGTRLTVL.

The rearrangement uses TRBV2 and TRBJ2-7; D is uncertain. Trimming cost V 7 bases and J 3 bases, with 16 bases left between them. There are 14 residues in the CDR3. CDR1 SNHLY and CDR2 FYNNEI come from the germline V gene. CDR3 amino acids: CASKGDGPIYEQYF. CDR3 nucleotides: TGTGCCAGCAAAGGCGACGGCCCCATCTACGAGCAGTACTTC.

This chain joins TRBV27 and TRBJ2-5, with 7 bases fitting TRBD1. This CDR3 has 13 residues. The junction had 5 bases not matched to a gene; V was cut back by 5 bases and J by 5 bases. Germline CDR1 MNHEY, CDR2 SMNVEV (reference sequence). CDR3 sequence: CASSTGVVETQYF. The CDR3 bases are TGTGCCAGCAGTACAGGGGTGGTGGAGACCCAGTACTTC.